One sample yielded the 27 T cell receptor beta chains listed below, sequenced in a study of cytotoxic CD8 clonotypes in ibrutinib-treated CLL. Clones were read by immunoSEQ multiplex PCR, and TCRdb kept only the in-frame ones, dropping some. The sample contains 140,000 to 150,000 clones, about three quarters of which appear only once. Material: PBMCs, obtained after 24 months of ibrutinib treatment. These TCRs come from a human donor with chronic lymphocytic leukemia.

V is TRBV19 and J is TRBJ2-3; the D is unclear. Germline V lookup: CDR1 LNHDA, CDR2 SQIVND (reference sequence). V was pared by 1 base and J by 3 bases, with 5 bases between. CDR3 size: 13 residues. The CDR3 region is CASSIGKTDTQYF. The DNA of the CDR3 is TGTGCCAGTAGTATAGGGAAAACAGATACGCAGTATTTT.

The J gene is TRBJ2-7, the V gene TRBV6-6; no definite D call. The V and J ends lost 11 bases and 6 bases respectively, with 14 bases between them. This CDR3 region has 11 residues. Germline V gene sequence: CDR1 MNHNY, CDR2 SVGAGI (reference sequence). CDR3 sequence reads: CAARTEGEQYF. The CDR3 DNA follows: TGTGCCGCGCGGACGGAAGGCGAGCAGTACTTC.

This rearrangement joins TRBV6-6 to TRBJ2-3; unclear D gene. The V end lost 6 bases, the J end lost 4 bases, and 5 bases lay between the germline ends. Germline-derived CDR1 and CDR2 are MNHNY and SVGAGI (reference sequence). The CDR3 extends over 11 amino acids. The CDR3 region is CASRRSDTQYF. CDR3 bases: TGTGCCAGCAGAAGGTCAGATACGCAGTATTTT.

V and J are TRBV11-1 and TRBJ2-1; perhaps TRBD1 as D (6 bases). This CDR3 region has 15 residues. Trimming left V 2 bases short and J 8 bases short, with 16 bases between. CDR1 is SGHAT and CDR2 is FQDESV in the germline V gene (reference sequence). CDR3 protein: CASSLRETGSDEQFF. The CDR3 nucleotides are TGTGCCAGCAGCTTAAGGGAAACAGGGTCGGATGAGCAGTTCTTC.

The CDR3 nucleotides read TGTGCCAGCAGCCGGGCGGGGGGGCTGGTGACCCAGTACTTC. This sequence encodes CASSRAGGLVTQYF. The chain has TRBV5-6 and TRBJ2-5; 9 bases align to TRBD2. The V segment lost 4 bases and the J segment 7 bases; nucleotides outside the gene matches: 8. Germline V gene data show CDR1 as SGHDT and CDR2 as YYEEEE. This CDR3 has 14 amino acids.

This clone appeared a single time. This rearrangement joins TRBV11-2 to TRBJ2-5; 9 positions match TRBD1. Germline V lookup: CDR1 SGHAT, CDR2 FQNNGV. The length of the CDR3 is 19 residues. J lost 2 bases, V lost 5 bases, and 18 bases had no gene match. CDR3 residues: CASSRGTGSKPGLQETQYF. Written as DNA, the CDR3 is TGTGCCAGCAGCCGGGGGACAGGGTCCAAACCGGGGTTACAAGAGACCCAGTACTTC.

This chain connects TRBV5-1 to TRBJ2-1, with no clear D. CDR3 length equals 14 residues. Germline CDR1 reads SGHRS; CDR2 reads YFSETQ. The germline V and J ends were trimmed by 5 bases and 0 bases, with 9 bases remaining between them. The chain's CDR3 is CASRGENSYNEQFF. The CDR3 DNA follows: TGCGCCAGCAGGGGCGAGAACTCCTACAATGAGCAGTTCTTC.

The V gene is TRBV5-1, the J gene TRBJ1-2; maybe TRBD1 (5 bases). V lost 4 bases, J lost 5 bases, and 18 bases lay in between. The V gene's germline CDR1 is SGHRS and CDR2 YFSETQ. The CDR3 consists of 15 residues. CDR3: CASSDPGPPGYGYTF. DNA for the CDR3: TGCGCCAGCAGCGACCCCGGGCCCCCAGGGTATGGCTACACCTTC.

Notes on this clone: Other DNA sequences within the sample encode an identical CDR3. The chain recombines TRBV7-2 with TRBJ2-3; D remains ambiguous. V shed 5 bases and J shed 2 bases, with 5 bases lying between them. In germline, CDR1 is SGHTA, CDR2 FQGNSA. There are 12 residues in the CDR3. CDR3 region: CASSPYTDTQYF. CDR3 DNA: TGTGCCAGCAGCCCCTACACAGATACGCAGTATTTT.

The chain has TRBV6-1 and TRBJ1-2, with D possibly matching TRBD1 (6 bases). V shed 5 bases and J shed 2 bases, with 12 bases lying between them. Germline V gives CDR1 MNHNS, CDR2 SASEGT. The CDR3 contains 14 residues. The CDR3 sequence: CASSSWGPNYGYTF. In DNA form, the CDR3 reads TGTGCCAGCAGTTCCTGGGGGCCAAACTATGGCTACACCTTC.

J is TRBJ1-1 and V is TRBV27; D may be TRBD1 (6 bases). The ends were cut back, 4 bases at V and 11 bases at J, with 14 bases in the middle. The CDR3 contains 12 residues. Germline-derived CDR1 and CDR2 are MNHEY and SMNVEV (reference sequence). CDR3 amino acids: CASSSPGVGAFF. CDR3 DNA: TGTGCCAGCAGTTCACCAGGGGTGGGTGCTTTCTTT.

This clone was detected a few times. This chain connects TRBV5-1 to TRBJ1-1, with D possibly being TRBD1 (5 bases). The length of the CDR3 is 14 residues. Per germline, CDR1 SGHRS and CDR2 YFSETQ. Trimming cost V 3 bases and J 1 base, with 10 bases left between them. The CDR3 here is CASSWGGENTEAFF. For the CDR3, the DNA is TGCGCCAGCAGCTGGGGAGGGGAGAACACTGAAGCTTTCTTT.

The CDR3 region is CAWSYARDTEAFF. In nucleotides, the CDR3 is TGTGCCTGGTCATACGCCCGGGATACTGAAGCTTTCTTT. The chain employs TRBV30 and TRBJ1-1, with D hard to call. The V end was cut by 5 bases, the J end by 5 bases, with 15 bases between. Per the germline V gene, CDR1 is GTSNPN and CDR2 is SVGIG (reference sequence). The CDR3 consists of 13 residues.

The CDR3 here is CASSDGNVELFF. The CDR3 DNA reads as TGCGCCAGCAGCGATGGAAACGTGGAGCTGTTTTTT. V gene TRBV5-1 combines with J gene TRBJ2-2, with D uncertain. V shed 4 bases and J shed 10 bases, with 11 bases lying between them. The CDR3 runs to 12 residues. Germline lookup yields CDR1 SGHRS and CDR2 YFSETQ.

Only one count was recorded for this clone. The genes are TRBV28 and TRBJ2-7; 7 positions match TRBD2. The germline V gene has CDR1 MDHEN and CDR2 SYDVKM. With V trimmed by 3 bases and J by 0 bases, 5 bases remained unmatched. This CDR3 spans 15 amino acids. CDR3 bases: TGTGCCAGCAGTTTTGATGGACTAGGCTCCTACGAGCAGTACTTC. Translated, it gives CASSFDGLGSYEQYF.

Notes on this clone: An end of the junction does not agree with germline; a read error may underlie this. The chain joins TRBV9 to TRBJ2-1, with D possibly TRBD2 on 7 matching bases. Germline CDR1 and CDR2: SGDLS and YYNGEE. The CDR3 sequence is 13 residues long. The DNA of the CDR3 is TGTGCCAGCAGCGTAGCAGGGAGGGGGGTTCCGGTCTTC. Translation gives CASSVAGRGVPVF.

The rearrangement links TRBV18 to TRBJ2-5, with D maybe TRBD2 (5 bases). The V end was cut by 0 bases, the J end by 5 bases, with 10 bases between. Per the germline V gene, CDR1 is KGHSH and CDR2 is LQKENI. The CDR3 has 14 amino acids. The CDR3 sequence is CASSPPSGGETQYF. The CDR3 bases are TGTGCCAGCTCACCACCGTCGGGCGGGGAGACCCAGTACTTC.

The CDR3 nucleotides are TGTGCCAGCAGCTTAGGTTGGGGTAACGAGCAGTACTTC. It codes for CASSLGWGNEQYF. This chain connects TRBV7-6 to TRBJ2-7; D gene uncertain. The CDR3 runs 13 residues. CDR1 is SGHVS, CDR2 FNYEAQ, per germline. V gave up 1 base and J gave up 5 bases, with 9 bases separating them. The variable domain in full, with the rest retrieved from reference TRBV7-6 and TRBJ2-7, is GAGVSQSPRYKVTKRGQDVALRCDPISGHVSLYWYRQALGQGPEFLTYFNYEAQQDKSGLPNDRFSAERPEGSISTLTIQRTEQRDSAMYRCASSLGWGNEQYFGPGTRLTVT.

Note on this clone: With a much larger clone just one base away, this may be a read error. This chain uses TRBV7-3 with TRBJ1-1; 7 bases map to TRBD1. The CDR3 is 13 amino acids. V lost 2 bases, J lost 3 bases, and 0 bases stayed unmatched. Germline V gives CDR1 SGHTA, CDR2 FQGTGA. CDR3 sequence reads: CASSLQGDTEAFF. The CDR3 nucleotides are TGTGCCAGCAGCTTACAGGGGGACACTGAAGCTTTCTTT.

The rearrangement joins TRBV6-5 to TRBJ1-1; D ambiguous. The CDR3 is 11 amino acids. Germline V gene sequence: CDR1 MNHEY, CDR2 SVGAGI. V shed 1 base and J shed 7 bases, with 4 bases lying between them. The CDR3 sequence is CASSYWGEAFF. CDR3 DNA: TGTGCCAGCAGTTACTGGGGTGAAGCTTTCTTT.

The V call is TRBV6-5, the J call TRBJ2-7, with 10 nucleotides matching TRBD1. The junction had 5 bases not matched to a gene; V was cut back by 2 bases and J by 4 bases. The CDR3 spans 15 residues. The V gene's germline CDR1 is MNHEY and CDR2 SVGAGI. The CDR3 DNA reads as TGTGCCAGCAGTTACGGGGGGACAGGGGAATACGAGCAGTACTTC. This translates into CASSYGGTGEYEQYF.

The chain combines TRBV19 with TRBJ2-3; 9 bases match TRBD1. The CDR3 totals 15 residues. Trimming took 5 bases from V and 1 from J; bases not matched to a gene: 4. Germline V gives CDR1 LNHDA, CDR2 SQIVND (reference sequence). The CDR3 DNA follows: TGTGCCAGTAGTTTCCACAGGGGGCGCACAGATACGCAGTATTTT. It specifies CASSFHRGRTDTQYF.

The J gene is TRBJ1-1, the V gene TRBV7-6, with TRBD1 matching over 8 bases. Germline V gene lookup returns CDR1 SGHVS and CDR2 FNYEAQ. The trim removed 6 bases at V and 0 bases at J, leaving 12 bases unmatched. CDR3 length: 17 residues. CDR3 DNA: TGTGCCAGCAGTAAGGTCTCAGGGGGCGGGGTGAACACTGAAGCTTTCTTT. Translating gives CASSKVSGGGVNTEAFF.

The rearrangement links TRBV18 to TRBJ2-1; possible D gene TRBD1, 6 bases. Trimming cost V 4 bases and J 5 bases, with 15 bases left between them. The CDR3 length is 15 residues. Germline CDR1 and CDR2: KGHSH and LQKENI. The CDR3 DNA sequence: TGTGCCAGCTCACACTCCGGGACACCACACAATGAGCAGTTCTTC. This codes for CASSHSGTPHNEQFF.

The chain uses TRBV30 and TRBJ1-1; no clear D gene. Germline V lookup: CDR1 GTSNPN, CDR2 SVGIG (reference sequence). CDR3 length: 15 amino acids. V lost 0 bases, J lost 0 bases, and 11 bases lay in between. In nucleotides, the CDR3 is TGTGCCTGGAGTGTACTGGAGGGCTTGAACACTGAAGCTTTCTTT. Translating gives CAWSVLEGLNTEAFF.

At least ten counts were recorded for this clone. V and J are TRBV9 and TRBJ1-4; 8 positions match TRBD1. This CDR3 has 15 residues. V gave up 3 bases and J gave up 8 bases; unmatched junction bases: 9. In germline, CDR1 is SGDLS, CDR2 YYNGEE. Written as DNA, the CDR3 is TGTGCCAGCAGCGAAAACCAGGGGGCTGGAGAAAAACTGTTTTTT. Translating gives CASSENQGAGEKLFF.

V usage is TRBV30 and J usage is TRBJ2-1; D might be TRBD1 or TRBD2, each matching 5 bases. The germline V and J ends were trimmed by 8 bases and 8 bases, with 16 bases remaining between them. The germline V gene has CDR1 GTSNPN and CDR2 SVGIG (reference sequence). The CDR3 length is 12 residues. CDR3 in amino acids: CATAGGGYEQFF. DNA for the CDR3: TGTGCCACGGCTGGGGGTGGCTATGAGCAGTTCTTC.